This section outlines one T cell receptor (beta chain) sequence together with its context. Antigen unknown. Treatment here: oral pan-JAK inhibitor, 5-10 mg twice daily. Alopecia areata patients provided lesional scalp punch biopsies and peripheral blood. The entry originates in a study of CD8+ T cells in alopecia areata. Study-level background: Patients given treatment had severity scored by the percentage of scalp area affected. Study-wide results and limits: Scalp and blood retained many expanded lesional clones during tofacitinib. Having one nonresponder leaves uncertain how baseline CD8+ expansion relates to response.

RNA extraction and reverse transcription yielded cDNA as sequencing template. Profiling relied on immunoSEQ multiplex PCR, and the TCRdb table lists in-frame clones only, not all of them. In the table there are approximately 140,000 clones, 80% to 90% of which are singletons. Per the germline V gene, CDR1 is SEHNR and CDR2 is FQNEAQ (reference sequence). The CDR3 length is 16 residues. Trimming left V 5 bases short and J 4 bases short, with 20 bases between. V usage is TRBV7-9 and J usage is TRBJ1-1; D possibly corresponds to TRBD1 (5 bases). This TCR was sampled from a human donor with alopecia areata. Sequences were derived from CD8+ T cells sorted from blood, sampled at week 4, from a patient treated with tofacitinib. The CDR3 region has the DNA TGTGCCAGCAGCCAAGACCGAACGCTGGGGGTCACTGAAGCTTTCTTT. Its translation is CASSQDRTLGVTEAFF.